A single T cell receptor (beta chain) is shown here with its context. CDR3 length equals 16 residues. With 0 bases removed from V and 4 bases from J, the gap between germline ends came to 16 bases. Germline V gives CDR1 LGHNA, CDR2 YSLEER. The data were obtained in a study of blood T cell repertoires in COVID-19. Background on the study: Donors in the United States, Italy and Spain gave samples during acute or convalescent COVID-19. The cDNA or gDNA used as material had been derived from T cells, B-cell-depleted T cells, or PBMCs.

The authors' processing: Reference gene primers were amplified, and this amplification served to estimate nucleated cell counts. This table comes from immunoSEQ multiplex PCR, and its TCRdb copy is limited to in-frame clones, with some not included. The V and J calls and clone size were taken over from that table, and D and trimming were inferred from the DNA. The data hold about 70,000 clones, with more than 75% observed a single time. The sequenced sample was peripheral blood. The receptor was derived from a human donor in a cohort sampled during active COVID-19. The chain carries TRBV4-3 and TRBJ2-7, with D unclear. The CDR3 DNA reads TGCGCCAGCAGCCAAGAAGGCCCAGGCAGGTTATACGAGCAGTACTTC. It is translated as CASSQEGPGRLYEQYF.